These 15 T cell receptor beta chains originate from one sample sequenced in a study of technical replicates of blood from several donors (dated by TCRdb to the late 2010s). To prepare the library, the immunoSEQ multiplex PCR assay was applied. TCRdb took this table from immuneACCESS and kept in-frame rearrangements with V and J called. Such tables lack part of the clones; where checked against another copy, unresolved V genes explain under half of the gap, and the rest is unexplained. The sample table shows under 110,000 clones, and roughly 95% are seen once. 0.21% of the sample lies in the top ten. The sequencing input was T cells isolated from PBMCs. These receptors were obtained from a human donor in good health.

The rearrangement links TRBV25-1 to TRBJ2-2; 9 nucleotides line up with TRBD1. The CDR3 is made up of 17 amino acids. The V gene end was trimmed by 1 base and the J gene end by 7 bases; junction bases not matched to a gene: 10. CDR1 and CDR2 (germline): MGHDK, SYGVNS. The CDR3 DNA follows: TGTGCCAGCAGTGAATTTTTTGGGACAGGGATGGACGGGGAGCTGTTTTTT. Translating gives CASSEFFGTGMDGELFF.

The V call is TRBV6-1, the J call TRBJ1-1, with no clear D. V lost 8 bases to trimming and J lost 1 base, with 17 bases between them. CDR3 length: 15 amino acids. Per the germline V gene, CDR1 is MNHNS and CDR2 is SASEGT. For the CDR3, the DNA is TGTGCCAGCGATCGGGGAGCGTCTAGGAACACTGAAGCTTTCTTT. Protein sequence: CASDRGASRNTEAFF.

The chain has TRBV30 and TRBJ1-1; 7 bases agree with TRBD1. The CDR3 totals 12 residues. Looked up from germline, CDR1 is GTSNPN and CDR2 is SVGIG (reference sequence). Trimming took 1 base from V and 5 from J; bases not matched to a gene: 1. Here the CDR3 reads CAWSEQGTEAFF. The CDR3 DNA reads TGTGCCTGGAGTGAACAGGGGACTGAAGCTTTCTTT. The full variable domain, its missing parts supplied by reference TRBV30 and TRBJ1-1, is SQTIHQWPATLVQPVGSPLSLECTVEGTSNPNLYWYRQAAGRGLQLLFYSVGIGQISSEVPQNLSASRPQDRQFILSSKKLLLSDSGFYLCAWSEQGTEAFFGQGTRLTVV.

The chain uses TRBV6-6 and TRBJ1-2; the D gene is possibly TRBD1 (6 bases). The germline V and J ends were trimmed by 2 bases and 6 bases, with 16 bases remaining between them. Germline CDR1 is MNHNY and CDR2 is SVGAGI (reference sequence). This CDR3 comprises 15 residues. CDR3 sequence reads: CASSYAGGPIDGYTF. In DNA, the CDR3 is TGTGCCAGCAGTTACGCGGGGGGGCCAATTGATGGCTACACCTTC.

The chain recombines TRBV11-2 with TRBJ1-5, with TRBD1 identical over 7 bases. This CDR3 region has 13 residues. Germline trimming cut 6 bases from V and 5 bases from J; bases unmatched to any gene: 4. CDR1 is SGHAT, CDR2 FQNNGV, per germline. CDR3 loop: CASRRDSYQPQHF. CDR3 DNA sequence: TGTGCCAGCAGAAGGGACAGCTATCAGCCCCAGCATTTT.

The CDR3 reads CSGAGQSSYNEQFF. The CDR3 DNA sequence: TGCAGCGGCGCGGGGCAGAGCTCCTACAATGAGCAGTTCTTC. The chain links TRBV29-1 to TRBJ2-1; the D gene is possibly TRBD2 (6 bases). V lost 7 bases, J lost 0 bases, and 13 bases lay in between. Germline V CDR1 and CDR2: SQVTM, ANQGSEA. This CDR3 contains 14 residues.

The chain has TRBV11-2 and TRBJ2-1; D not certain. Germline loops: CDR1 SGHAT, CDR2 FQNNGV. The CDR3 extends over 12 amino acids. V was pared by 4 bases and J by 7 bases, with 8 bases between. CDR3 in amino acids: CASSSSSNEQFF. In nucleotides, the CDR3 is TGTGCCAGCAGCTCATCTAGTAATGAGCAGTTCTTC.

This sequence joins TRBV11-2 and TRBJ2-7; 8 positions match TRBD2. CDR3 length: 14 amino acids. The V gene end was trimmed by 4 bases and the J gene end by 3 bases; junction bases not matched to a gene: 5. Germline V gives CDR1 SGHAT, CDR2 FQNNGV. CDR3 protein: CASSSTAGGYEQYF. The CDR3 DNA sequence: TGTGCCAGCAGCTCCACGGCGGGAGGCTACGAGCAGTACTTC.

The chain couples TRBV5-1 to TRBJ1-2; D is perhaps TRBD1 (5 bases). The CDR3 is 12 residues long. The V gene's germline CDR1 is SGHRS and CDR2 YFSETQ. With 4 bases removed from V and 8 bases from J, the gap between germline ends came to 12 bases. The CDR3 nucleotides are TGCGCCAGCAGCGACAGTCTGGACGGCTACACCTTC. It specifies CASSDSLDGYTF.

This rearrangement joins TRBV5-1 to TRBJ2-1; the D is unclear. The germline V gene has CDR1 SGHRS and CDR2 YFSETQ. The germline V and J ends were trimmed by 0 bases and 14 bases, with 12 bases remaining between them. This CDR3 is built from 12 residues. The CDR3 spells CASSLGESQEFF. In nucleotides, the CDR3 is TGCGCCAGCAGCTTGGGAGAATCCCAGGAGTTCTTC.

The chain joins TRBV7-2 to TRBJ1-2; 9 bases map to TRBD1. This CDR3 spans 13 amino acids. The V segment lost 5 bases and the J segment 6 bases; nucleotides outside the gene matches: 4. Germline CDR1 SGHTA, CDR2 FQGNSA. DNA for the CDR3: TGTGCCAGCAGCACTGGGACAGGGAATGGCTACACCTTC. It encodes CASSTGTGNGYTF.

The gene calls are TRBV14 and TRBJ2-1; TRBD1 agrees at 8 bases. With V trimmed by 4 bases and J by 7 bases, 12 bases remained unmatched. Germline V gene data show CDR1 as SGHDN and CDR2 as FVKESK. This CDR3 comprises 16 residues. CDR3 residues: CASSPRTGQGVNEQFF. As DNA, the CDR3 is TGTGCCAGCAGCCCGCGGACAGGACAGGGTGTAAATGAGCAGTTCTTC.

The rearrangement links TRBV5-6 to TRBJ1-3; D ambiguous. CDR1 is SGHDT and CDR2 is YYEEEE in the germline V gene. The CDR3 length is 14 residues. The ends were cut back, 5 bases at V and 0 bases at J, with 9 bases in the middle. In DNA, the CDR3 is TGTGCCAGCAGGCACTCGGGCTCTGGAAACACCATATATTTT. Translation: CASRHSGSGNTIYF.

The rearrangement links TRBV7-9 to TRBJ1-4; D perhaps matches TRBD1 (5 bases). The V and J ends lost 5 bases and 7 bases respectively, with 17 bases between them. The CDR3 runs 15 residues. From germline, CDR1 is SEHNR and CDR2 FQNEAQ (reference sequence). The CDR3, as DNA: TGTGCCAGCAGCCCGCAGGGAAAGCCAGTTGAAAAACTGTTTTTT. Protein sequence: CASSPQGKPVEKLFF. The variable domain in full, completed from reference TRBV7-9 and TRBJ1-4, reads DTGVSQNPRHKITKRGQNVTFRCDPISEHNRLYWYRQTLGQGPEFLTYFQNEAQLEKSRLLSDRFSAERPKGSFSTLEIQRTEQGDSAMYLCASSPQGKPVEKLFFGSGTQLSVL.

The chain couples TRBV6-5 to TRBJ1-2, with a tentative D call TRBD1 (6 bases). Per germline, CDR1 MNHEY and CDR2 SVGAGI. Trimming removed 2 bases from V and 9 bases from J, with 13 bases in between. The length of the CDR3 is 13 residues. In DNA, the CDR3 is TGTGCCAGCAGTTACACGGGACACCAGAGCTACACCTTC. This translates into CASSYTGHQSYTF.